A selection of T cell receptor beta chains follows, all from one sample in a study of shared clonotypes between healthy human individuals. Here immunoSEQ multiplex PCR was the method, and the copy in TCRdb shows in-frame clones only, minus some. The table has about 580,000 clones, roughly 98% seen once. The sequenced sample was naive CD8+ T cells sorted from blood. The receptor set was obtained from a man aged 25-40 years in good health. The CDR3 runs from the conserved cysteine through the conserved F or W. The D gene is left open where the match is weak. Size values are once, few and many counts, or a class for expanded clones, and some rows have none.

j_call | clone_size | v_call | d_call | cdr3_nt | cdr3_aa
TRBJ1-2 | . | TRBV7-2 | TRBD1 | TGTGCCAGCTGCCGACCGGGACAGGACTATGGCTACACCTTC | CASCRPGQDYGYTF
TRBJ2-1 | . | TRBV2 | . | TGTGCCAGCAGTGAAGGGGGGGCCTACAATGAGCAGTTCTTC | CASSEGGAYNEQFF
TRBJ2-1 | . | TRBV6-5 | TRBD2 | TGTGCCAGCAGCCAGCGGACTAGCGGCAATGAGCAGTTCTTC | CASSQRTSGNEQFF
TRBJ2-5 | . | TRBV4-3 | . | TGCGCCAGCAGCCAAGAGGTTAGGGCAGGGCAAGAGACCCAGTACTTC | CASSQEVRAGQETQYF
TRBJ2-7 | . | TRBV5-4 | TRBD1 | TGTGCCAGCAGCTTCCGGGGACAGGGCTCCTACGAGCAGTACTTC | CASSFRGQGSYEQYF
TRBJ2-1 | . | TRBV19 | . | TGTGCCAGTAGTATCTCCCTAGGTCCCTACAATGAGCAGTTCTTC | CASSISLGPYNEQFF
TRBJ2-5 | . | TRBV6-5 | . | TGTGCCAGCAGTTTCGATGAAGAGACCCAGTACTTC | CASSFDEETQYF
TRBJ1-4 | . | TRBV9 | TRBD1 | TGTGCCAGCAGCGTAGGCGACAGGGTAGTTGAAAAACTGTTTTTT | CASSVGDRVVEKLFF
TRBJ2-4 | . | TRBV6-6 | . | TGTGCCAGCAGTCAGCCTGAAAACATTCAGTACTTC | CASSQPENIQYF
TRBJ2-7 | . | TRBV27 | . | TGTGCCAGCAGTTTATCCTTGGCCCGAGAGCAGTACTTC | CASSLSLAREQYF
TRBJ2-2 | . | TRBV15 | TRBD2 | TGTGCCACCACCGCGACTAGCGGGGCGAACACCGGGGAGCTGTTTTTT | CATTATSGANTGELFF
TRBJ2-1 | . | TRBV4-3 | TRBD2 | TGCGCCAGCAGCCAATCCCACCAGCGGGAGGATTGGGATGAGCAGTTCTTC | CASSQSHQREDWDEQFF
TRBJ2-1 | once | TRBV19 | . | TGTGCCAGTAGCCATGGACTCAGCTCCTACAATGAGCAGTTCTTC | CASSHGLSSYNEQFF
TRBJ2-1 | . | TRBV27 | . | TGTGCCAGCAGTTCCTCCGGGGCCTACAATGAGCAGTTCTTC | CASSSSGAYNEQFF
TRBJ2-3 | . | TRBV27 | . | TGTGCCAGCAGTTCGGTAACGTCTGTAGCAGATACGCAGTATTTT | CASSSVTSVADTQYF
TRBJ2-5 | . | TRBV9 | . | TGTGCCAGCAGCGTAGACTGGGGGGTCACGGTAGGAGAGACCCAGTACTTC | CASSVDWGVTVGETQYF
TRBJ2-1 | . | TRBV11-3 | . | TGTGCCAGCAGCTTAGATCTATCTCACTACAATGAGCAGTTCTTC | CASSLDLSHYNEQFF
TRBJ1-4 | . | TRBV5-1 | . | TGCGCCAGCAGCGACAACCAGGGTTATGGTAATGAAAAACTGTTTTTT | CASSDNQGYGNEKLFF
TRBJ2-2 | . | TRBV19 | . | TGTGCCAGTAAGAGGGAACTGAACACCGGGGAGCTGTTTTTT | CASKRELNTGELFF
TRBJ2-1 | . | TRBV5-6 | . | TGTGCCAGCAGCGCGCCTAGGGATGAGCAGTTCTTC | CASSAPRDEQFF
TRBJ1-1 | . | TRBV7-9 | . | TGTGCCAGCAGCTCGGGGGGGAACACTGAAGCTTTCTTT | CASSSGGNTEAFF
TRBJ2-7 | . | TRBV7-2 | . | TGTGCCAGCAGCTTAAGCTTCGGAGGGGAGCAGTACTTC | CASSLSFGGEQYF
TRBJ2-5 | . | TRBV7-8 | . | TGTGCCAGCAGCTCCCGAGAGACCCAGTACTTC | CASSSRETQYF
TRBJ2-2 | . | TRBV30 | . | TGTGCCTGGAGTTACTCCATTCCCACCGGGGAGCTGTTTTTT | CAWSYSIPTGELFF
TRBJ1-2 | . | TRBV2 | . | TGTGCCATAGTGGAACAGACGATCTATGGCTACACCTTC | CAIVEQTIYGYTF
TRBJ2-1 | . | TRBV7-8 | . | TGTGCCAGCAGCCTAAGCGGACCCAATGAGCAGTTCTTC | CASSLSGPNEQFF
TRBJ2-5 | . | TRBV28 | . | TGTGCCAGCAGTTTACGGCAGGACATGGAGACCCAGTACTTC | CASSLRQDMETQYF
TRBJ2-1 | . | TRBV14 | . | TGTGCCAGCAGCCAAGTCGGGACTCCCCGACGCAATGAGCAGTTCTTC | CASSQVGTPRRNEQFF
TRBJ2-7 | . | TRBV19 | TRBD1 | TGTGCCAGTAGTCCGACAGGGGCCTCCTACGAGCAGTACTTC | CASSPTGASYEQYF
TRBJ2-1 | . | TRBV5-5 | . | TGTGCCAGCAGCTTGACACTGGCACCAGACTACAATGAGCAGTTCTTC | CASSLTLAPDYNEQFF
TRBJ2-7 | . | TRBV30 | . | TGTGCCTGGGGGGACACGACCGCCGGCGAGCAGTACTTC | CAWGDTTAGEQYF
TRBJ2-7 | once | TRBV4-1 | TRBD2 | TGCGCCAGCAGCCAAGAGGGGACTACCAATCCGTACGAGCAGTACTTC | CASSQEGTTNPYEQYF
TRBJ2-7 | . | TRBV6-1 | TRBD1 | TGTGCCAGCAGTGAAAGTAATTGGGACAGGGACTACGAGCAGTACTTC | CASSESNWDRDYEQYF
TRBJ2-1 | . | TRBV11-3 | . | TGTGCCAGCAGCTTAGATCATAGCGGAAGCTCCTACAATGAGCAGTTCTTC | CASSLDHSGSSYNEQFF
TRBJ2-7 | . | TRBV4-3 | TRBD1 | TGCGCCAGCAGCCAAGGGTGGACAGGGAGTACCTACGAGCAGTACTTC | CASSQGWTGSTYEQYF
TRBJ2-2 | once | TRBV13 | TRBD2 | TGTGCCAGCAGCCACACTAGCGGGAGTAACCCCGGGGAGCTGTTTTTT | CASSHTSGSNPGELFF
TRBJ1-2 | . | TRBV6-6 | . | TGTGCCAGCAGCCCCCAAAACGGGGCATATGGCTACACCTTC | CASSPQNGAYGYTF
TRBJ2-5 | . | TRBV7-8 | . | TGTGCCAGCAGCTTAGAGAGGGTGCAAGAGACCCAGTACTTC | CASSLERVQETQYF
TRBJ1-5 | . | TRBV28 | . | TGTGCCAGCAGTCGAGGGACAAGTAGCAATCAGCCCCAGCATTTT | CASSRGTSSNQPQHF
TRBJ1-1 | once | TRBV9 | TRBD1 | TGTGCCAGCAGCTTAGGTCGGGACAGGGGACCGAACACTGAAGCTTTCTTT | CASSLGRDRGPNTEAFF
TRBJ2-1 | . | TRBV12-5 | . | TGTGCTAGTGGTTTGATGGAGGGTTCCTACAATGAGCAGTTCTTC | CASGLMEGSYNEQFF
TRBJ2-5 | . | TRBV4-1 | TRBD2 | TGCGCCAGCAGCCCCGAGCGGGGGGCGCGGGAGACCCAGTACTTC | CASSPERGARETQYF
TRBJ2-1 | . | TRBV7-2 | TRBD2 | TGTGCCAGCAGCTTGGGGACTAGCGGGACTGATGAGCAGTTCTTC | CASSLGTSGTDEQFF
TRBJ2-7 | . | TRBV4-3 | . | TGCGCCAGCAGCCAAGATTTCGGGCGGGTGGGGGTCTACGAGCAGTACTTC | CASSQDFGRVGVYEQYF
TRBJ2-1 | . | TRBV27 | . | TGTGCCAGCAGTTTATCGATAGGGGGGAGGGACAATGAGCAGTTCTTC | CASSLSIGGRDNEQFF
TRBJ2-3 | . | TRBV2 | . | TGTGCCAGCAGTGAATATGCGGGCGGCACAGATACGCAGTATTTT | CASSEYAGGTDTQYF
TRBJ2-1 | . | TRBV4-2 | . | TGTGCCAGCAGCCAAGAAGAGGTACTGACGAGCTCCTACAATGAGCAGTTCTTC | CASSQEEVLTSSYNEQFF
TRBJ2-3 | . | TRBV10-3 | . | TGTGCCATCAGTGAGTCCGGCTGGGGAGATACGCAGTATTTT | CAISESGWGDTQYF
TRBJ2-3 | . | TRBV14 | . | TGTGCCAGCAGCCACCCGTCAGGGACGCCCATTAGGGGGAGAATAGCAGATACGCAGTATTTT | CASSHPSGTPIRGRIADTQYF
TRBJ2-5 | . | TRBV9 | TRBD2 | TGTGCCAGCAGCGTAGGAACGGGAGGTCGCCCAGAGACCCAGTACTTC | CASSVGTGGRPETQYF
TRBJ1-5 | . | TRBV30 | . | TGTGCCTGGAGTGCCCGGTTTGCAGGCCTCAATCAGCCCCAGCATTTT | CAWSARFAGLNQPQHF
TRBJ2-1 | . | TRBV11-2 | TRBD2 | TGTGCCAGCAGCTTAAGCGGCGGGAGTTCGAATGAGCAGTTCTTC | CASSLSGGSSNEQFF